This passage covers 4 T cell receptor beta chains from one sample sequenced in a study of beta chain features in type 1 diabetes. Expressed TCRB transcripts were sequenced because the isolated RNA had all been reverse transcribed beforehand. Sequenced by immunoSEQ multiplex PCR; TCRdb stores in-frame clones only, minus some. The table has about 270,000 clones, about 14% seen once; the top ten hold approximately 0.024%. Sequencing was done on a sample of naive CD4+ T cells from blood. Every receptor here comes from a woman between 35 and 50 years old in good health.

This chain connects TRBV2 to TRBJ2-5, with 13 positions matching TRBD2. The CDR3 sequence is 15 residues long. Germline values: CDR1 SNHLY, CDR2 FYNNEI. The V and J ends lost 5 bases and 7 bases, in that order; junction bases with no gene match: 7. CDR3 region: CASSTSGGAGGTQYF. The CDR3 bases are TGTGCCAGCAGTACTAGCGGGGGGGCCGGGGGGACCCAGTACTTC.

The chain couples TRBV15 to TRBJ1-6, with 10 bases aligning to TRBD1. The ends lost 9 bases at V and 8 bases at J; junction bases unmatched: 7. The CDR3 is 14 residues long. Germline values: CDR1 LNHNV, CDR2 YYDKDF (reference sequence). CDR3: CATNRDRGYSPLHF. CDR3 DNA sequence: TGTGCCACGAACCGGGACAGGGGATATTCACCCCTCCACTTT.

This chain uses TRBV19 with TRBJ2-7; a weak D match, TRBD1 (6 bases). Germline assignment: CDR1 LNHDA and CDR2 SQIVND (reference sequence). This CDR3 spans 14 amino acids. Deletions cut 3 bases from V and 3 bases from J, with 12 bases between. CDR3: CASSMSRGHYEQYF. DNA for the CDR3: TGTGCCAGTAGTATGTCCAGGGGTCACTACGAGCAGTACTTC.

This clone was detected once. V usage is TRBV18 and J usage is TRBJ1-6, with no clear D. Trimming left V 0 bases short and J 6 bases short, with 12 bases between. The CDR3 runs to 16 residues. CDR1 KGHSH and CDR2 LQKENI come from the germline V gene. This chain's CDR3 is CASSPPGLAGNSPLHF. The CDR3 bases are TGTGCCAGCTCACCACCGGGTCTTGCGGGTAATTCACCCCTCCACTTT.